Below, 28 T cell receptor beta chains from the same sample are listed, as sequenced in a study of T cell responses to AZD1222 COVID-19 vaccine. Sequenced by immunoSEQ multiplex PCR; TCRdb stores in-frame clones only, minus some. The data contain about 130,000 clones, 90% of them singletons. The sequenced sample was peripheral blood, obtained on day 0 of AZD1222 vaccination. These receptors were taken from an adult in good health.

V and J are TRBV6-5 and TRBJ1-3; D is uncertain. This CDR3 is built from 14 residues. V lost 8 bases and J lost 0, with 11 bases in between. Germline V gene data show CDR1 as MNHEY and CDR2 as SVGAGI. For the CDR3, the DNA is TGTGCCAGCGGGGAGGAGTCCTCTGGAAACACCATATATTTT. Its translation is CASGEESSGNTIYF.

V gene TRBV29-1 combines with J gene TRBJ1-2; 7 positions agree with TRBD1. The CDR3 is 14 residues long. The V gene's germline CDR1 is SQVTM and CDR2 ANQGSEA. With V trimmed by 8 bases and J by 1 base, 10 bases remained unmatched. CDR3 DNA: TGCAGCTTCACCGGGACAGAAGTTAACTATGGCTACACCTTC. Translation: CSFTGTEVNYGYTF. Filled out from reference TRBV29-1 and TRBJ1-2, the complete variable domain reads SAVISQKPSRDICQRGTSLTIQCQVDSQVTMMFWYRQQPGQSLTLIATANQGSEATYESGFVIDKFPISRPNLTFSTLTVSNMSPEDSSIYLCSFTGTEVNYGYTFGSGTRLTVV.

V is TRBV29-1 and J is TRBJ1-3, with D hard to call. The CDR3 runs 11 residues. V lost 8 bases to trimming and J lost 0 bases, with 5 bases between them. CDR1 and CDR2 (germline): SQVTM, ANQGSEA. The CDR3 loop is CSLLSGNTIYF. The CDR3 DNA is TGCAGCTTACTCTCTGGAAACACCATATATTTT. Looking up the rest from reference TRBV29-1 and TRBJ1-3 gives the full variable domain: SAVISQKPSRDICQRGTSLTIQCQVDSQVTMMFWYRQQPGQSLTLIATANQGSEATYESGFVIDKFPISRPNLTFSTLTVSNMSPEDSSIYLCSLLSGNTIYFGEGSWLTVV.

The chain recombines TRBV19 with TRBJ1-4; perhaps TRBD1 as D (5 bases). The CDR3 spans 14 residues. V dropped 4 bases and J dropped 5 bases, with 11 bases sitting between them. Looked up from germline, CDR1 is LNHDA and CDR2 is SQIVND (reference sequence). The CDR3 is CASSTGGANEKLFF. CDR3 coding DNA: TGTGCCAGTAGTACCGGTGGGGCAAATGAAAAACTGTTTTTT.

The chain joins TRBV12-3 or TRBV12-4 to TRBJ1-2; no clear D gene. Deletions cut 5 bases from V and 8 bases from J, with 15 bases between. The CDR3 runs to 13 residues. The CDR3 sequence is CASSTWGSGGYTF. The CDR3 DNA reads as TGTGCCAGCAGTACCTGGGGTTCGGGAGGCTACACCTTC.

The genes are TRBV15 and TRBJ2-7; D is possibly TRBD1 (5 bases). Trimming pared 6 bases from V and 1 base from J, leaving 16 bases between. The CDR3 is 15 amino acids. The germline V gene encodes CDR1 LNHNV and CDR2 YYDKDF (reference sequence). This CDR3 is CATSEILGDSYEQYF. Here the CDR3 DNA reads TGTGCCACCAGTGAAATTTTAGGGGATTCCTACGAGCAGTACTTC. Complete variable domain (other parts from reference TRBV15 and TRBJ2-7): DAMVIQNPRYQVTQFGKPVTLSCSQTLNHNVMYWYQQKSSQAPKLLFHYYDKDFNNEADTPDNFQSRRPNTSFCFLDIRSPGLGDTAMYLCATSEILGDSYEQYFGPGTRLTVT.

This clone has only one observation. The J gene is TRBJ1-1, the V gene TRBV6-5; the match to TRBD1 covers 12 bases. There are 15 residues in the CDR3. The J segment lost 4 bases and the V segment lost 4 bases, leaving 4 bases of the junction unmatched. The V gene's germline CDR1 is MNHEY and CDR2 SVGAGI. The CDR3 DNA is TGTGCCAGCAGTTGGGACAGGGGGCGCGCCACTGAAGCTTTCTTT. Protein sequence: CASSWDRGRATEAFF.

This clone occurred many times. The chain uses TRBV10-1 and TRBJ1-5; D not resolved. V was cut by 0 bases and J by 5 bases, with 14 bases left in between. The CDR3 is 16 amino acids. Germline-derived CDR1 and CDR2 are WNHNN and SYGVQD (reference sequence). CDR3 in amino acids: CASSESSGERDQPQHF. In DNA, the CDR3 is TGCGCCAGCAGTGAGTCGTCTGGGGAGAGGGATCAGCCCCAGCATTTT.

The rearrangement uses TRBV9 and TRBJ1-4, with D possibly matching TRBD1 (5 bases). V was cut by 3 bases and J by 7 bases, with 19 bases left in between. The germline V gene encodes CDR1 SGDLS and CDR2 YYNGEE. The CDR3 runs 16 residues. CDR3 bases: TGTGCCAGCAGCGACCGGGAGGGAAGGGACGGTGAAAAACTGTTTTTT. Amino acids: CASSDREGRDGEKLFF.

The chain has TRBV15 and TRBJ2-1, with 14 bases aligning to TRBD2. V trimming: 9 bases; J trimming: 6 bases; junction bases outside the gene matches: 13. The CDR3 runs 17 residues. CDR1 LNHNV and CDR2 YYDKDF come from the germline V gene (reference sequence). The CDR3 nucleotides are TGTGCCACAAGAAGTGGACTAGCGGGGGGCCTAATCAATGAGCAGTTCTTC. Encoded protein: CATRSGLAGGLINEQFF. The complete variable domain, with remaining parts taken from reference TRBV15 and TRBJ2-1, reads DAMVIQNPRYQVTQFGKPVTLSCSQTLNHNVMYWYQQKSSQAPKLLFHYYDKDFNNEADTPDNFQSRRPNTSFCFLDIRSPGLGDTAMYLCATRSGLAGGLINEQFFGPGTRLTVL.

The chain employs TRBV3-1 (or the pseudogene TRBV3-2) and TRBJ1-6; D might be TRBD1 (6 bases). V was clipped by 1 base and J by 6 bases, with 7 bases between them. Germline CDR1 is LGHDT and CDR2 is YNNKEL (reference sequence). The CDR3 is 14 residues long. Written as DNA, the CDR3 is TGTGCCAGCAGCCAAGGGACAGTTAATTCACCCCTCCACTTT. Amino acid sequence: CASSQGTVNSPLHF.

The V call is TRBV6-2 or TRBV6-3, the J call TRBJ2-7; possible D gene TRBD2, 5 bases. The CDR3 consists of 13 residues. The V end was cut by 6 bases, the J end by 3 bases, with 12 bases between. In germline, CDR1 is MNHEY, CDR2 SVGEGT. Here the CDR3 DNA reads TGTGCCAGCAGCCTCGGACTGGTCTACGAGCAGTACTTC. Its translation: CASSLGLVYEQYF.

The chain combines TRBV9 with TRBJ1-5; D gene uncertain. The CDR3 runs 14 residues. V lost 4 bases, J lost 7 bases, and 15 bases lay in between. Looked up from germline, CDR1 is SGDLS and CDR2 is YYNGEE. The CDR3 DNA is TGTGCCAGCAGCCCCCAAAACTGGGGACAGCCCCAGCATTTT. Its protein is CASSPQNWGQPQHF.

The chain combines TRBV9 with TRBJ2-7; no reliable D call. The CDR3 sequence is 13 residues long. Trimming removed 0 bases at V and 6 bases at J, with 10 bases between. CDR1 SGDLS and CDR2 YYNGEE come from the germline V gene. The CDR3 DNA sequence: TGTGCCAGCAGCGTAGCTGAAGGTCCCGAGCAGTACTTC. Translated, it gives CASSVAEGPEQYF. Full variable domain (missing parts from reference TRBV9 and TRBJ2-7): DSGVTQTPKHLITATGQRVTLRCSPRSGDLSVYWYQQSLDQGLQFLIQYYNGEERAKGNILERFSAQQFPDLHSELNLSSLELGDSALYFCASSVAEGPEQYFGPGTRLTVT.

The rearrangement joins TRBV19 to TRBJ1-6; tentatively, D is TRBD1 (6 bases). Trimming removed 3 bases at V and 2 bases at J, with 11 bases between. The germline gives CDR1 LNHDA, CDR2 SQIVND (reference sequence). The CDR3 covers 16 residues. CDR3 in amino acids: CASSMGARAYNSPLHF. As DNA, the CDR3 is TGTGCCAGTAGTATGGGGGCGCGGGCCTATAATTCACCCCTCCACTTT.

This clone has just one count. CDR3 residues: CASSQRTGGEGELFF. In DNA form, the CDR3 reads TGTGCCAGCAGCCAAAGGACAGGGGGCGAGGGGGAGCTGTTTTTT. The chain employs TRBV7-9 and TRBJ2-2; TRBD1 matches at 11 bases. This CDR3 is 15 amino acids long. V shed 5 bases, J shed 8 bases, and the junction held 7 bases outside the gene matches. The V gene's germline CDR1 is SEHNR and CDR2 FQNEAQ (reference sequence).

The CDR3, as DNA: TGTGCCAGCAGTTCGAACATTCGAGAGACCCAGTACTTC. Encoded protein: CASSSNIRETQYF. This sequence joins TRBV6-5 and TRBJ2-5; no clear D gene. In germline, CDR1 is MNHEY, CDR2 SVGAGI. V was shortened by 4 bases and J by 4 bases, with 10 bases between the two germline ends. This CDR3 comprises 13 residues.

This clone was found a few times. The rearrangement links TRBV27 to TRBJ2-7; D unclear. Germline V CDR1 and CDR2: MNHEY, SMNVEV (reference sequence). V lost 4 bases, J lost 6 bases, and 19 bases lay in between. This CDR3 contains 15 residues. The CDR3 spells CASSYQAPVVGEQYF. CDR3 nucleotides: TGTGCCAGCAGTTATCAGGCACCCGTGGTTGGCGAGCAGTACTTC.

The chain recombines TRBV30 with TRBJ2-1; 9 bases are shared with TRBD2. Unmatched junction bases numbered 5, after V lost 5 bases and J lost 0 bases. CDR1 and CDR2 from the germline V gene are GTSNPN and SVGIG (reference sequence). This CDR3 has 15 amino acids. The CDR3 coding sequence is TGTGCCTGGGCTAGCGGGGCGAGCTCCTACAATGAGCAGTTCTTC. As protein: CAWASGASSYNEQFF. Looking up the rest from reference TRBV30 and TRBJ2-1 gives the full variable domain: SQTIHQWPATLVQPVGSPLSLECTVEGTSNPNLYWYRQAAGRGLQLLFYSVGIGQISSEVPQNLSASRPQDRQFILSSKKLLLSDSGFYLCAWASGASSYNEQFFGPGTRLTVL.

This clone appeared a single time. The rearrangement links TRBV11-2 to TRBJ2-1; D call uncertain. The V end lost 6 bases, the J end lost 4 bases, and 19 bases lay between the germline ends. This CDR3 contains 16 residues. In germline, CDR1 is SGHAT, CDR2 FQNNGV. DNA for the CDR3: TGTGCCAGCAGTGCCCTTGGGTCTTGGGGTTACAATGAGCAGTTCTTC. It codes for CASSALGSWGYNEQFF.

This clone occurred a few times. The chain has TRBV7-8 and TRBJ2-7, with TRBD1 matching 7 bases. The CDR3 covers 13 residues. V trimming: 7 bases; J trimming: 1 base; junction bases outside the gene matches: 4. Germline CDR1 is SGHVS and CDR2 is FQNEAQ. The CDR3 region is CASTNRGSYEQYF. DNA for the CDR3: TGTGCCAGCACCAACAGGGGTTCCTACGAGCAGTACTTC. Together with reference TRBV7-8 and TRBJ2-7, the CDR3 gives the full variable domain: GAGVSQSPRYKVAKRGQDVALRCDPISGHVSLFWYQQALGQGPEFLTYFQNEAQLDKSGLPSDRFFAERPEGSVSTLKIQRTQQEDSAVYLCASTNRGSYEQYFGPGTRLTVT.

This chain uses TRBV6-2 or TRBV6-3 with TRBJ1-2; D not resolved. This CDR3 has 16 amino acids. Germline CDR1 MNHEY, CDR2 SVGEGT. Trimming pared 4 bases from V and 3 bases from J, leaving 18 bases between. CDR3: CASSSVSGVRYYGYTF. The CDR3 bases are TGTGCCAGCAGTTCCGTATCCGGGGTTCGGTACTATGGCTACACCTTC.

This sequence joins TRBV6-2 or TRBV6-3 and TRBJ1-2, with D possibly matching TRBD1 (6 bases). The germline V gene encodes CDR1 MNHEY and CDR2 SVGEGT. Between the trimmed V and J ends, which lost 2 bases and 4 bases, there was a span of 14 bases. The CDR3 is made up of 15 amino acids. The CDR3 here is CASSYRSDSVYGYTF. The CDR3 DNA reads TGTGCCAGCAGTTACCGTTCGGACAGCGTCTATGGCTACACCTTC.

Points on this clone: The junction departs from the called germline gene at one end, perhaps through a read error. V gene TRBV10-3 combines with J gene TRBJ2-7, with D unresolved. The CDR3 is 14 amino acids. Germline assignment: CDR1 ENHRY and CDR2 SYGVKD. The CDR3 coding sequence is TGTGCCATCAGTGAGCCCGCTACGGAAGGAAGGGCGGACTTC. Its translation is CAISEPATEGRADF.

The chain recombines TRBV28 with TRBJ2-5; a possible D gene is TRBD2 (6 bases). This CDR3 has 12 amino acids. Trimming removed 6 bases at V and 5 bases at J, with 10 bases between. CDR1 MDHEN and CDR2 SYDVKM come from the germline V gene. The CDR3 loop is CASSGGPETQYF. The CDR3 nucleotides read TGTGCCAGCAGCGGGGGACCCGAGACCCAGTACTTC.

V is TRBV30 and J is TRBJ2-1; D is possibly TRBD2 (7 bases). Trimming cost V 4 bases and J 3 bases, with 13 bases left between them. In germline, CDR1 is GTSNPN, CDR2 SVGIG (reference sequence). CDR3 length equals 14 residues. DNA for the CDR3: TGTGCCTGGAATCGGCGGGGGCTCTACAATGAGCAGTTCTTC. It encodes CAWNRRGLYNEQFF.

This chain's CDR3 is CASSDIGEGTQYF. In nucleotides, the CDR3 is TGTGCCAGCAGTGACATCGGGGAGGGGACCCAGTACTTC. This chain joins TRBV6-1 and TRBJ2-5; 7 bases match TRBD2. The germline V gene encodes CDR1 MNHNS and CDR2 SASEGT. This CDR3 contains 13 residues. With 3 bases clipped from V and 7 bases from J, the junction kept 5 bases outside the gene matches.

This chain links TRBV10-3 with TRBJ2-1, with no clear D. This CDR3 spans 14 amino acids. Trimming shortened V by 5 bases and J by 6 bases, and 14 bases separated the two germline ends. Germline CDR1 and CDR2: ENHRY and SYGVKD. The CDR3 DNA reads TGTGCCATCAGTTTACAAGACGGCTTCAATGAGCAGTTCTTC. Its translation: CAISLQDGFNEQFF.